This TCR beta chain stems from a study of T cell repertoires in cytomegalovirus infection. Germline CDR1 reads SGHTA; CDR2 reads FQGNSA. The CDR3 has 17 amino acids. Trimming cost V 2 bases and J 8 bases; bases outside gene matches: 12. This clonotype was seen ten or more times. TCRdb fed the reads into MiXCR, producing one record per CDR3 protein. The sample records 400,000 or so distinct CDR3 sequences, about a sixth being singletons. The chain uses TRBV7-2 and TRBJ1-4; 9 bases map to TRBD1. The TCR comes from a human donor in good health (CMV status not recorded). Some clones in this sample may be carry-over from other donors' samples. Sequencing was carried out using PBMCs. The CDR3 DNA is TGTGCCAGCAGCTTAACCCCCCGGACAGGGGTGGGAGAAAAACTGTTTTTT. It translates to CASSLTPRTGVGEKLFF.